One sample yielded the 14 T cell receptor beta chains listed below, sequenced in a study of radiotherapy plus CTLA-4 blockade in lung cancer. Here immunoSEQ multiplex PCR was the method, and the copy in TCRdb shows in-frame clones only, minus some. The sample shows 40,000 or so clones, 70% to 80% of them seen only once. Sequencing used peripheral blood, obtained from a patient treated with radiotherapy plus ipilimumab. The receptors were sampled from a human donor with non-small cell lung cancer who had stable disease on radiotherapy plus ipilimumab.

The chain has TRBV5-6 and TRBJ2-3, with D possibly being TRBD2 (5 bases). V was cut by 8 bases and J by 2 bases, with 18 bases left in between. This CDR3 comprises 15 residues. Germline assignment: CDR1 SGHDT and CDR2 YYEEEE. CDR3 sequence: CASHPGGLFTDTQYF. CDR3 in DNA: TGTGCCAGTCACCCCGGCGGGCTTTTCACAGATACGCAGTATTTT.

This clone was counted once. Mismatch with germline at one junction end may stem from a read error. Here the CDR3 DNA reads TGTGCCGGCAGCTTTGGGGGAGTTAGTGAAAAACTGTTTTTT. Its translation is CAGSFGGVSEKLFF. The V and J genes are TRBV5-6 and TRBJ1-4; a weak D match, TRBD1 (5 bases). The CDR3 runs to 14 residues. Germline V gene data show CDR1 as SGHDT and CDR2 as YYEEEE.

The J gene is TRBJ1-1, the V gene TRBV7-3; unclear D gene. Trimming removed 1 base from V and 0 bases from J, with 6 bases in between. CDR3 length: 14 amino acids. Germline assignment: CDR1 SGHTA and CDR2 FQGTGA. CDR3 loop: CASSLNLMNTEAFF. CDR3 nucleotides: TGTGCCAGCAGCTTAAACCTTATGAACACTGAAGCTTTCTTT.

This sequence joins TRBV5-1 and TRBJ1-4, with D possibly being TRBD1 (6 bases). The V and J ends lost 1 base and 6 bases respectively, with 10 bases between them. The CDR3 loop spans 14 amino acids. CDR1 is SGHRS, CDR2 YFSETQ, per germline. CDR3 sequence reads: CASSLQQGDEKLFF. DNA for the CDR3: TGCGCCAGCAGCTTGCAACAGGGAGATGAAAAACTGTTTTTT.

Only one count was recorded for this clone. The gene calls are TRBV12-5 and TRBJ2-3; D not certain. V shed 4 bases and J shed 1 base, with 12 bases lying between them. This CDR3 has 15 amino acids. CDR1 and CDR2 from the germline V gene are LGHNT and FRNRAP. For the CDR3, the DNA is TGTGCTAGTGGTTCCGACCTCTTCCGCACAGATACGCAGTATTTT. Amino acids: CASGSDLFRTDTQYF.

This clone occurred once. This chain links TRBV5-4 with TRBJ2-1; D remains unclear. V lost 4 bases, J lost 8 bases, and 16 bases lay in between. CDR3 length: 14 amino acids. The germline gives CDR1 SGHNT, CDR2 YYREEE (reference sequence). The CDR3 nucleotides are TGTGCCAGCAGCCCGGCGCAGGTCCGAGATGAGCAGTTCTTC. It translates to CASSPAQVRDEQFF.

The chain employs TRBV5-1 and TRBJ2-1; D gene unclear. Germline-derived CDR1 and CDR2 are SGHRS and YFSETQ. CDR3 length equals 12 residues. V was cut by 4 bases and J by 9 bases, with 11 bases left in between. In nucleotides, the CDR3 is TGCGCCAGCAGCCTTAGCTTGGGTGAGCAGTTCTTC. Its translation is CASSLSLGEQFF.

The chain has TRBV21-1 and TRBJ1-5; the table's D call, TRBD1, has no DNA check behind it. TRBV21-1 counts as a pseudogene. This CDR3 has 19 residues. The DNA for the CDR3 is TGTGCCAGCAGCAAAGTCAGACAGGTTGGATGGGTTGGCAATCAGCCCCAGCATTTT. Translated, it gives CASSKVRQVGWVGNQPQHF.

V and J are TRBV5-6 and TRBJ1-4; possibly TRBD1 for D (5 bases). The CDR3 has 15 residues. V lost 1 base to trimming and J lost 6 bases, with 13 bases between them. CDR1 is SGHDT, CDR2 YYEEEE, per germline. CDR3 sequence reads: CASSLLEGGDEKLFF. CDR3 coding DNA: TGTGCCAGCAGCTTGTTAGAGGGAGGGGATGAAAAACTGTTTTTT.

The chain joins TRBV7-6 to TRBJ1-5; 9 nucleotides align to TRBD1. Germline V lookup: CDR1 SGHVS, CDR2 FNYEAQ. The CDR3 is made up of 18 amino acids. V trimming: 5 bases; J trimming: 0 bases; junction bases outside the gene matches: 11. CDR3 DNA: TGTGCCAGCAGCCCGGAGACAGGGGGGAAATATAGCAATCAGCCCCAGCATTTT. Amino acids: CASSPETGGKYSNQPQHF.

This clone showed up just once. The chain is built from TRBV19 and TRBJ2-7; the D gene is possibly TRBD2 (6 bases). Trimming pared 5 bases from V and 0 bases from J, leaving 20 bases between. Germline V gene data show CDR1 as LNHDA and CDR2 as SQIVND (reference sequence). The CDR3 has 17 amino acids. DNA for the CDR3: TGTGCCAGTAGTCTCCGCCCCGCGGGAACGGACTCCTACGAGCAGTACTTC. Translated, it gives CASSLRPAGTDSYEQYF.

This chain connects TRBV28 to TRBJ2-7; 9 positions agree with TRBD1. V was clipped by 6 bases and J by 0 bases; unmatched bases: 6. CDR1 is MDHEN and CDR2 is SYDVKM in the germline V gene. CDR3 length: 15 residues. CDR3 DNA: TGTGCCAGCAGGGGACAGGGTTTGGGCTCCTACGAGCAGTACTTC. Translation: CASRGQGLGSYEQYF.

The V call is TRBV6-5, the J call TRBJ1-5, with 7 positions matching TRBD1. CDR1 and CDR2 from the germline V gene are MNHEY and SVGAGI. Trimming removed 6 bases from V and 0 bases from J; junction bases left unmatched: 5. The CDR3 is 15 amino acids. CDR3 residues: CASSLTGASNQPQHF. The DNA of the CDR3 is TGTGCCAGCAGCCTCACAGGGGCTAGCAATCAGCCCCAGCATTTT.

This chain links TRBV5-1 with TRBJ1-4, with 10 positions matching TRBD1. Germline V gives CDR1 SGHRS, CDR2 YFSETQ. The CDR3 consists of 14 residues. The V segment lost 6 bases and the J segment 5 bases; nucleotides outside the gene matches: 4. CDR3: CASKPGQGNEKLFF. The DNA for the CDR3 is TGCGCCAGCAAACCGGGACAGGGGAATGAAAAACTGTTTTTT.